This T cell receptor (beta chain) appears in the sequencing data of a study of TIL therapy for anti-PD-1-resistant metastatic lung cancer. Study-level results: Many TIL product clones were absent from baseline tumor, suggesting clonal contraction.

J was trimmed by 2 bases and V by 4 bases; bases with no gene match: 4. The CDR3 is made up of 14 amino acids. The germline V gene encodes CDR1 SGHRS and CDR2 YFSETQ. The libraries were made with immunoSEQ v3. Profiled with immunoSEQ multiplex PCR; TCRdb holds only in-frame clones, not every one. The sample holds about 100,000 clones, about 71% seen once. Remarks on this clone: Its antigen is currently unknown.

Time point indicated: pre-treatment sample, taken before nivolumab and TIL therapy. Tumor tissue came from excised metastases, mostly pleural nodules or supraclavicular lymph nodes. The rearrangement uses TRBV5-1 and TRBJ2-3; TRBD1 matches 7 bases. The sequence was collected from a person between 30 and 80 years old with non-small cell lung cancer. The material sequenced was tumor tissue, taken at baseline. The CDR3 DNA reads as TGCGCCAGCAGCCAGGGACAGACCACAGATACGCAGTATTTT. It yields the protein CASSQGQTTDTQYF.